The 8 T cell receptor beta chains given below trace back to one sample, sequenced in a study of radiation and T cells in renal cell carcinoma. Time point given: blood 2 weeks post-SBRT. Treatment in this sample: 15 Gy SBRT to primary tumor, nephrectomy 4 weeks later. The data were produced by immunoSEQ multiplex PCR, yet TCRdb's version contains in-frame clones alone and is incomplete. The data contain about 130,000 clones, roughly 91% of them singletons. Sequenced material: blood, taken from a patient whose treatment included radiotherapy and nephrectomy. These receptors originate from a woman in her sixties or seventies with renal cell carcinoma.

This chain joins TRBV15 and TRBJ1-3, with a tentative D call TRBD1 (6 bases). The CDR3 consists of 16 residues. Germline V gives CDR1 LNHNV, CDR2 YYDKDF (reference sequence). Trimming cost V 3 bases and J 2 bases, with 14 bases left between them. CDR3 residues: CATSRIGGAAGNTIYF. CDR3 DNA: TGTGCCACCAGCAGGATTGGGGGGGCTGCTGGAAACACCATATATTTT.

V and J are TRBV5-1 and TRBJ2-5, with D perhaps given as TRBD1 or TRBD2 (5 bases each). Germline assignment: CDR1 SGHRS and CDR2 YFSETQ. The ends were cut back, 4 bases at V and 4 bases at J, with 14 bases in the middle. The CDR3 has 14 amino acids. The CDR3 protein is CASSPWGNGETQYF. The CDR3 DNA is TGCGCCAGCAGCCCTTGGGGGAACGGAGAGACCCAGTACTTC. Supplemented by reference TRBV5-1 and TRBJ2-5, the full variable domain reads KAGVTQTPRYLIKTRGQQVTLSCSPISGHRSVSWYQQTPGQGLQFLFEYFSETQRNKGNFPGRFSGRQFSNSRSEMNVSTLELGDSALYLCASSPWGNGETQYFGPGTRLLVL.

The rearrangement links TRBV19 to TRBJ1-5; D may be TRBD1 (5 bases). Trimming took off 3 bases at V and 3 bases at J, with 9 bases between the two ends. Germline-derived CDR1 and CDR2 are LNHDA and SQIVND (reference sequence). The CDR3 runs to 14 residues. CDR3 DNA: TGTGCCAGTAGTATGGAGGGGAACAATCAGCCCCAGCATTTT. Amino acids: CASSMEGNNQPQHF.

This CDR3 reads CASSLWTKNTGELFF. In DNA, the CDR3 is TGTGCCAGCAGCTTATGGACAAAGAACACCGGGGAGCTGTTTTTT. The chain employs TRBV11-2 and TRBJ2-2; perhaps TRBD1 as D (5 bases). V shed 2 bases and J shed 1 base, with 8 bases lying between them. This CDR3 contains 15 residues. CDR1 is SGHAT, CDR2 FQNNGV, per germline.

The J gene is TRBJ2-1, the V gene TRBV11-1; D may match TRBD1 or TRBD2 (6 bases each). CDR1 and CDR2 from the germline V gene are SGHAT and FQDESV (reference sequence). V shed 1 base and J shed 0 bases, with 19 bases lying between them. The CDR3 contains 19 residues. The CDR3 DNA is TGTGCCAGCAGCTTAGATGGGACGGGGGCGACCAGCTCCTACAATGAGCAGTTCTTC. It is translated as CASSLDGTGATSSYNEQFF.

J is TRBJ2-5 and V is TRBV9; D gene unclear. V lost 1 base, J lost 2 bases, and 6 bases lay in between. The CDR3 has 13 residues. Germline CDR1 and CDR2: SGDLS and YYNGEE. The CDR3 sequence is CASSVSVQETQYF. DNA for the CDR3: TGTGCCAGCAGCGTAAGTGTGCAAGAGACCCAGTACTTC.

This clone has only one observation. V gene TRBV7-2 combines with J gene TRBJ1-3; D is possibly TRBD1 (5 bases). V shed 2 bases and J shed 0 bases, with 11 bases lying between them. The CDR3 spans 16 residues. CDR1 is SGHTA, CDR2 FQGNSA, per germline. CDR3 in DNA: TGTGCCAGCAGCTTATTCAAGGGGACCTCTGGAAACACCATATATTTT. It yields the protein CASSLFKGTSGNTIYF.

The V gene is TRBV7-6, the J gene TRBJ2-2; TRBD2 matches at 8 bases. The V gene end was trimmed by 5 bases and the J gene end by 7 bases; junction bases not matched to a gene: 6. The CDR3 sequence is 14 residues long. Germline CDR1 SGHVS, CDR2 FNYEAQ. The DNA of the CDR3 is TGTGCCAGCAGCGGCGGGGGGCAAATCGGGGAGCTGTTTTTT. Amino acid sequence: CASSGGGQIGELFF.